This T cell receptor (beta chain) was captured by sequencing in a study of siplizumab effects on memory and regulatory T cells. On this clone itself: Its antigen is currently unknown.

The assay was immunoSEQ multiplex PCR, and TCRdb's table has in-frame clones only and misses some. The sample shows 85,000 to 130,000 clones, over 90% of them seen only once. General study findings and limits: Alloreactive sequences whose origin lay in unstimulated CD4+ memory cells were significantly reduced by siplizumab. No functional test confirmed suppression by proliferating siplizumab-culture Tregs. The study found naive T cells seemingly more diverse than memory cells and seemingly major alloresponse contributors. Poor capture below about 10^-5 frequency left most alloreactive clones unmapped to unstimulated subsets.

The source of this sequence is a human donor in good health. The sequencing sample was made of Tregs sorted from blood.

CDR3: CASSQDRVKLNTEAFF. CDR3 in DNA: TGCGCCAGCAGCCAAGACAGAGTAAAATTGAACACTGAAGCTTTCTTT. This chain links TRBV5-1 with TRBJ1-1; maybe TRBD1 (5 bases). V lost 4 bases and J 0 bases, leaving 16 bases between the germline ends. The germline V gene encodes CDR1 SGHRS and CDR2 YFSETQ. This CDR3 has 16 residues.